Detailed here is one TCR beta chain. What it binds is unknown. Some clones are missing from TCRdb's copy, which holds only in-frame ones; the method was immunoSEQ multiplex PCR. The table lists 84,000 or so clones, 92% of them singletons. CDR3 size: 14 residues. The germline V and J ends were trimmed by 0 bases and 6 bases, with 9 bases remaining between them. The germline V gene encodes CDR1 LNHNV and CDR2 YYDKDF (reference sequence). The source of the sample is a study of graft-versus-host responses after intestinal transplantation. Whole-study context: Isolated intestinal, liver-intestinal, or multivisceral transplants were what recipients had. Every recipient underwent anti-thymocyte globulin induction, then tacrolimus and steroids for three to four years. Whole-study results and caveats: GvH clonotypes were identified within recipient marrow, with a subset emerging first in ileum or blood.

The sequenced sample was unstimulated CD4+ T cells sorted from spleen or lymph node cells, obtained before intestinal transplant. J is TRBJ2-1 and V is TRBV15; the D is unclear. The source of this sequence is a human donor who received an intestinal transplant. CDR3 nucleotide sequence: TGTGCCACCAGCAGAGATCTCAGTCTCAATGAGCAGTTCTTC. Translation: CATSRDLSLNEQFF. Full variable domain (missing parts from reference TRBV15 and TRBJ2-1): DAMVIQNPRYQVTQFGKPVTLSCSQTLNHNVMYWYQQKSSQAPKLLFHYYDKDFNNEADTPDNFQSRRPNTSFCFLDIRSPGLGDTAMYLCATSRDLSLNEQFFGPGTRLTVL.